This is a list of T cell receptor beta chains from one sample in a study of blood T cell repertoires in COVID-19. The repertoire was sequenced with immunoSEQ multiplex PCR; TCRdb's copy has only in-frame clones and lacks some. The sample lists under 200,000 clones, about three quarters occurring once. Sequencing was done on a sample of peripheral blood. Receptor source: a man between 60 and 70 years old with acute or convalescent COVID-19. Both conserved end residues are trimmed from each CDR3. Fields, in order: V gene, J gene, clone size, CDR3 protein. Expanded clones get a size class; other rows say once, few or many, or leave the size out.

>TRBV6-2/TRBV6-3|TRBJ2-5|NA
ASSRAGGTGRETQY
>TRBV29-1|TRBJ1-1|NA
SVATGGRATEAF
>TRBV24-1|TRBJ2-3|NA
ATSTIGPGQGTDTQY
>TRBV2|TRBJ1-1|NA
ASSGGTGENTEAF
>TRBV5-1|TRBJ2-5|NA
ASSLRRPQETQY
>TRBV19|TRBJ2-7|NA
ASSSVGGYEQY
>TRBV15|TRBJ2-6|NA
ATSQQDSGANVLT
>TRBV24-1|TRBJ1-4|once
ATSVRDEATNEKLF
>TRBV7-6|TRBJ1-2|NA
ASSPLRNRGYYGYT
>TRBV6-1|TRBJ1-4|NA
ASSEGQGYLFEKLF
>TRBV10-2|TRBJ1-1|NA
ASSVTGGKAEAF
>TRBV7-2|TRBJ1-2|NA
ASSAHESKNYGYT
>TRBV7-2|TRBJ1-5|NA
ASSLEDSPNQPQH
>TRBV4-3|TRBJ2-7|many
ASSQDWQGTYEQY
>TRBV6-2/TRBV6-3|TRBJ2-7|NA
ASSKGQIYEQY
>TRBV19|TRBJ2-7|NA
ASSIGRAGEQY
>TRBV3-1/TRBV3-2|TRBJ2-7|NA
ASSQNTGKTPFYEQY
>TRBV10-3|TRBJ1-6|NA
AISHDRVNSPLH
>TRBV29-1|TRBJ2-7|NA
SVGTGANEQY
>TRBV25-1|TRBJ1-1|NA
ASRTGAVTEAF
>TRBV4-3|TRBJ2-3|NA
ASSQDPGGEGDTQY
>TRBV7-9|TRBJ2-1|NA
ASSLGDSLYNEQF
>TRBV3-1/TRBV3-2|TRBJ2-5|NA
ASSQDFAGYQETQY
>TRBV5-1|TRBJ1-1|once
ASSSSGTEAF
>TRBV7-3|TRBJ2-3|NA
ASSLGRNTDTQY
>TRBV4-2|TRBJ2-7|NA
ASSPDRGYEQY
>TRBV3-1/TRBV3-2|TRBJ1-2|NA
ASSPPLSGDYGYT
>TRBV7-3|TRBJ2-1|NA
ASSWTSGNNEQF
>TRBV5-1|TRBJ1-6|NA
ASSLWDRSNSPLH
>TRBV6-5|TRBJ1-5|few
ASSSNQAGANQPQH
>TRBV7-8|TRBJ1-5|once
ASSARTGEFQPQH
>TRBV18|TRBJ2-1|once
ASSPTSGGVRNEQF
>TRBV7-6|TRBJ2-5|NA
ASSLGGTAQETQY
>TRBV9|TRBJ1-6|NA
ASSDRGGSPLH
>TRBV11-3|TRBJ2-3|NA
ASSLSTDTQY
>TRBV6-5|TRBJ1-3|NA
ASRGDISSGNTIY
>TRBV18|TRBJ2-3|NA
ASSRTGGSDTQY
>TRBV23-1|TRBJ2-7|once
ASSQPEDGKTYEQY
>TRBV5-6|TRBJ2-7|NA
ASSLQGSHEQY
>TRBV5-1|TRBJ1-4|NA
ASSSQGEPRATNEKLF
>TRBV25-1|TRBJ2-7|NA
ASSVGGALGYEQY
>TRBV10-2|TRBJ2-3|NA
ASGQGLDTQY
>TRBV7-3|TRBJ2-7|NA
ASSSAGTGGYEQY
>TRBV29-1|TRBJ2-5|once
SVDAGGLGETQY
>TRBV29-1|TRBJ2-7|NA
SVTEQGYEQY
>TRBV27|TRBJ2-3|NA
ASSLTGGKDTQY
>TRBV5-1|TRBJ1-1|NA
ASSATGKNTEAF